The 27 T cell receptor beta chains given below trace back to one sample, sequenced in a study of blood T cell repertoires in COVID-19. This table comes from immunoSEQ multiplex PCR, and its TCRdb copy is limited to in-frame clones, with some not included. The sample lists about 76,000 clones, roughly 81% occurring once. The sample comprised peripheral blood. The receptors come from a man in his sixties with COVID-19, enrolled during active disease.

The V gene is TRBV4-2, the J gene TRBJ1-1; D remains ambiguous. The germline gives CDR1 LGHNA, CDR2 YNFKEQ. The CDR3 runs 15 residues. Trimming stripped 1 base from V and 7 bases from J, with 16 bases between. CDR3 DNA sequence: TGTGCCAGCAGCCAAGCACCCGGGGAATGGGGTGAAGCTTTCTTT. Its protein product is CASSQAPGEWGEAFF.

This clone has a single count. The chain employs TRBV11-2 and TRBJ2-5; 12 bases are shared with TRBD1. CDR1 and CDR2 (germline): SGHAT, FQNNGV. CDR3 length equals 17 residues. Losses at the gene ends were 5 bases for V and 5 bases for J; bases not matched to a gene: 12. CDR3 sequence: CASSPRPGQGALETQYF. The CDR3 DNA follows: TGTGCCAGCAGCCCCCGTCCGGGACAGGGGGCCCTTGAGACCCAGTACTTC.

This clone was observed a single time. This chain links TRBV18 with TRBJ1-4; D is possibly TRBD1 (5 bases). The length of the CDR3 is 14 residues. Germline lookup yields CDR1 KGHSH and CDR2 LQKENI. Deletions cut 7 bases from V and 5 bases from J, with 14 bases between. CDR3 amino acids: CASFLSGANEKLFF. In nucleotides, the CDR3 is TGTGCCAGCTTCCTAAGTGGGGCGAATGAAAAACTGTTTTTT.

This sequence joins TRBV9 and TRBJ1-5; D is unresolved. Germline V lookup: CDR1 SGDLS, CDR2 YYNGEE. The V and J ends lost 0 bases and 5 bases respectively, with 6 bases between them. The CDR3 totals 13 residues. The CDR3 is CASSVEFDQPQHF. CDR3 coding DNA: TGTGCCAGCAGCGTAGAATTCGATCAGCCCCAGCATTTT.

The J gene is TRBJ2-1, the V gene TRBV12-3 or TRBV12-4; D might be TRBD1 (6 bases). The germline V and J ends were trimmed by 7 bases and 8 bases, with 9 bases remaining between them. The CDR3 is 11 amino acids. The CDR3 is CASTRQDEQFF. CDR3 sequence (DNA): TGTGCCAGCACCCGACAGGATGAGCAGTTCTTC.

V gene TRBV19 combines with J gene TRBJ2-5; TRBD2 is a possible D gene (6 bases). Trimming shortened V by 9 bases and J by 1 base, and 18 bases separated the two germline ends. From germline, CDR1 is LNHDA and CDR2 SQIVND (reference sequence). CDR3 length equals 15 residues. CDR3 loop: CASRPGGAAQETQYF. The CDR3 DNA reads TGTGCCAGCCGCCCCGGGGGAGCTGCCCAAGAGACCCAGTACTTC.

The rearrangement links TRBV25-1 to TRBJ1-6; 7 bases are shared with TRBD1. CDR3 length equals 14 residues. The J segment lost 7 bases and the V segment lost 7 bases, leaving 7 bases of the junction unmatched. Germline V gives CDR1 MGHDK, CDR2 SYGVNS. The CDR3 sequence: CASNAPGQNSPLHF. CDR3 DNA: TGTGCCAGCAATGCCCCGGGACAGAATTCACCCCTCCACTTT.

The rearrangement uses TRBV11-3 and TRBJ2-1; 8 bases align to TRBD2. This CDR3 is built from 17 residues. Trimming took 0 bases from V and 8 from J; bases not matched to a gene: 12. Per germline, CDR1 SGHNT and CDR2 YENEEA. The CDR3 spells CASSLDAGTSGADEQFF. The CDR3 region has the DNA TGTGCCAGCAGCTTAGACGCCGGGACTAGTGGGGCGGATGAGCAGTTCTTC. The full variable domain, rest sourced from reference TRBV11-3 and TRBJ2-1, is EAGVVQSPRYKIIEKKQPVAFWCNPISGHNTLYWYLQNLGQGPELLIRYENEEAVDDSQLPKDRFSAERLKGVDSTLKIQPAELGDSAVYLCASSLDAGTSGADEQFFGPGTRLTVL.

This clone was counted a single time. The chain joins TRBV9 to TRBJ2-1; 9 bases align to TRBD2. CDR1 is SGDLS, CDR2 YYNGEE, per germline. The CDR3 is 18 amino acids. Trimming cost V 0 bases and J 9 bases; bases outside gene matches: 16. The chain's CDR3 is CASSVEPLRAGGPREQFF. As DNA, the CDR3 is TGTGCCAGCAGCGTAGAGCCACTCAGGGCGGGGGGGCCTCGTGAGCAGTTCTTC.

This chain connects TRBV29-1 to TRBJ1-1; 9 positions agree with TRBD1. This CDR3 is built from 13 residues. The ends lost 1 base at V and 4 bases at J; junction bases unmatched: 1. Per germline, CDR1 SQVTM and CDR2 ANQGSEA. The DNA of the CDR3 is TGCAGCGTTGAAGGACAGGGGGTCACTGAAGCTTTCTTT. Translated, it gives CSVEGQGVTEAFF. Combining the CDR3 with reference TRBV29-1 and TRBJ1-1 gives the whole variable domain SAVISQKPSRDICQRGTSLTIQCQVDSQVTMMFWYRQQPGQSLTLIATANQGSEATYESGFVIDKFPISRPNLTFSTLTVSNMSPEDSSIYLCSVEGQGVTEAFFGQGTRLTVV.

The chain is built from TRBV2 and TRBJ2-3; the match to TRBD1 covers 11 bases. The CDR3 extends over 22 amino acids. With 4 bases clipped from V and 1 base from J, the junction kept 22 bases outside the gene matches. Germline V gene lookup returns CDR1 SNHLY and CDR2 FYNNEI. CDR3 sequence (DNA): TGTGCCAGCAGTGTGTTGAAACAGTACAGGACAGGGGGCCAGTACGGCACAGATACGCAGTATTTT. Encoded protein: CASSVLKQYRTGGQYGTDTQYF.

Here the CDR3 reads CASTSPSSGANVLTF. CDR3 coding DNA: TGTGCCAGCACCTCACCTAGCTCTGGGGCCAACGTCCTGACTTTC. This chain links TRBV6-6 with TRBJ2-6; D remains ambiguous. The CDR3 covers 15 residues. The V gene lost 7 bases and the J gene lost 0 bases, with 10 bases spanning the gap. CDR1 is MNHNY and CDR2 is SVGAGI in the germline V gene (reference sequence).

The V gene is TRBV12-3 or TRBV12-4, the J gene TRBJ2-7; D perhaps matches TRBD1 (6 bases). The CDR3 consists of 13 residues. Trimming stripped 2 bases from V and 3 bases from J, with 8 bases between. The CDR3: CASSLNRDYEQYF. The CDR3 DNA reads as TGTGCCAGCAGTTTAAACAGGGACTACGAGCAGTACTTC.

CDR3 DNA: TGTGCCAGCAGTTCATGGGACAGGGGGCGCGATTATGGCTACACCTTC. Translation gives CASSSWDRGRDYGYTF. This rearrangement joins TRBV6-5 to TRBJ1-2; TRBD1 matches 12 bases. V dropped 4 bases and J dropped 5; count of bases not matched to a gene: 8. CDR3 length equals 16 residues. Looked up from germline, CDR1 is MNHEY and CDR2 is SVGAGI.

The rearrangement joins TRBV18 to TRBJ2-5; a weak D match, TRBD1 (6 bases). CDR3 size: 15 residues. V lost 0 bases and J 2 bases, leaving 10 bases between the germline ends. Germline CDR1 and CDR2: KGHSH and LQKENI. The DNA of the CDR3 is TGTGCCAGCTCACCACCGGGACACCTACAAGAGACCCAGTACTTC. Protein: CASSPPGHLQETQYF.

V is TRBV2 and J is TRBJ1-5; 8 bases line up with TRBD1. This CDR3 comprises 18 residues. J lost 1 base, V lost 6 bases, and 14 bases had no gene match. Germline CDR1 is SNHLY and CDR2 is FYNNEI. CDR3 protein: CASRRDRGASGSNQPQHF. In nucleotides, the CDR3 is TGTGCCAGCAGGCGTGACAGGGGTGCTTCTGGGAGCAATCAGCCCCAGCATTTT.

J is TRBJ1-3 and V is TRBV6-5; the D is unclear. The V end was cut by 5 bases, the J end by 4 bases, with 12 bases between. The length of the CDR3 is 14 residues. CDR1 and CDR2 from the germline V gene are MNHEY and SVGAGI. The CDR3 here is CASSRSGRGNTIYF. The DNA for the CDR3 is TGTGCCAGCAGTCGGTCAGGTAGAGGAAACACCATATATTTT.

The V call is TRBV11-2, the J call TRBJ1-6, with D maybe TRBD1 (6 bases). The V gene's germline CDR1 is SGHAT and CDR2 FQNNGV. Trimming removed 5 bases at V and 5 bases at J, with 19 bases between. CDR3 length: 17 residues. CDR3 nucleotides: TGTGCCAGCAGCGGGGCGGGGGCAGGGCTAAATAATTCACCCCTCCACTTT. Translated, it gives CASSGAGAGLNNSPLHF.

The V and J genes are TRBV6-6 and TRBJ2-1; no clear D gene. This CDR3 spans 16 amino acids. Germline CDR1 MNHNY, CDR2 SVGAGI (reference sequence). Trimming pared 3 bases from V and 4 bases from J, leaving 16 bases between. For the CDR3, the DNA is TGTGCCAGCAGTTATTTTCGACGCACCGGGTACAATGAGCAGTTCTTC. Its protein product is CASSYFRRTGYNEQFF.

The chain recombines TRBV5-1 with TRBJ2-5; D is uncertain. The CDR3 has 14 residues. Trimming stripped 1 base from V and 2 bases from J, with 9 bases between. CDR1 is SGHRS and CDR2 is YFSETQ in the germline V gene. The CDR3 loop is CASSLILEQETQYF. As DNA, the CDR3 is TGCGCCAGCAGCTTGATCCTAGAACAAGAGACCCAGTACTTC.

V usage is TRBV28 and J usage is TRBJ1-1; D is possibly TRBD1 (5 bases). The V and J ends lost 7 bases and 10 bases respectively, with 28 bases between them. Germline lookup yields CDR1 MDHEN and CDR2 SYDVKM. The CDR3 extends over 16 amino acids. The CDR3 is CASTYYLGGARVSAFF. The CDR3 region has the DNA TGTGCCAGCACGTATTATCTCGGAGGGGCTCGAGTTTCAGCTTTCTTT.

The J gene is TRBJ1-4, the V gene TRBV2; D possibly corresponds to TRBD1 (5 bases). This CDR3 contains 16 residues. V lost 3 bases and J 3 bases, leaving 14 bases between the germline ends. Germline V lookup: CDR1 SNHLY, CDR2 FYNNEI. This CDR3 is CASSDGEGFANEKLFF. DNA of the CDR3: TGTGCCAGCAGTGACGGGGAGGGGTTCGCTAATGAAAAACTGTTTTTT.

V and J are TRBV7-6 and TRBJ1-6; no clear D gene. The germline V and J ends were trimmed by 1 base and 8 bases, with 12 bases remaining between them. Germline V gene sequence: CDR1 SGHVS, CDR2 FNYEAQ. This CDR3 has 15 amino acids. CDR3 region: CASSLGTKEDSPLHF. CDR3 bases: TGTGCCAGCAGCTTAGGAACAAAAGAGGATTCACCCCTCCACTTT.

This chain uses TRBV12-3 or TRBV12-4 with TRBJ2-3; D remains unclear. Trimming shortened V by 1 base and J by 3 bases, and 5 bases separated the two germline ends. This CDR3 has 13 amino acids. In DNA form, the CDR3 reads TGTGCCAGCAGTTTAGATATAACAGATACGCAGTATTTT. It yields the protein CASSLDITDTQYF.

The gene calls are TRBV3-1 (or the pseudogene TRBV3-2) and TRBJ1-2, with a possible D match to TRBD1 (5 bases). This CDR3 contains 18 residues. The germline gives CDR1 LGHDT, CDR2 YNNKEL (reference sequence). V was cut by 4 bases and J by 0 bases, with 21 bases left in between. In DNA form, the CDR3 reads TGTGCCAGCAGCCCAATCATTGACAGAACTAAAGCTAACTATGGCTACACCTTC. Protein product: CASSPIIDRTKANYGYTF.

The chain uses TRBV28 and TRBJ1-5; 8 bases are a match to TRBD1. The CDR3 spans 13 residues. V gave up 5 bases and J gave up 6 bases; unmatched junction bases: 3. Germline CDR1 MDHEN, CDR2 SYDVKM. CDR3 nucleotide sequence: TGTGCCAGCAGTCAGGGGGCTCTTCAGCCCCAGCATTTT. Residues: CASSQGALQPQHF.

This clone was picked up one time. V and J are TRBV12-3 or TRBV12-4 and TRBJ1-1; D call uncertain. The CDR3 totals 12 residues. Trimming removed 6 bases from V and 6 bases from J, with 11 bases in between. The CDR3 here is CASSPQASEAFF. The CDR3 DNA reads as TGTGCCAGCAGCCCCCAGGCCTCTGAAGCTTTCTTT.